Below are 14 T cell receptor beta chains sequenced from a single sample in a study of glioma-infiltrating T cells. Amplification of TCR alpha and beta CDR3 regions from RNA used iRepertoire nested multiplex PCR. MiXCR, applied by TCRdb to the multiplex PCR reads, yields one record per CDR3 protein. Among approximately 89,000 distinct CDR3 sequences, 20% to 25% were seen once, and the ten largest hold approximately 7%. Sequencing used glioma tissue, nonneoplastic brain tissue, or PBMCs (not recorded which). Receptor source: a human donor with low-grade glioma or glioblastoma, undergoing nonglioma brain surgery, or in good health (not recorded which).

This clonotype was observed a handful of times. The V and J genes are TRBV7-2 and TRBJ2-3, with 10 bases fitting TRBD2. The CDR3 consists of 13 residues. Germline assignment: CDR1 SGHTA and CDR2 FQGNSA. Losses at the gene ends were 5 bases for V and 6 bases for J; bases not matched to a gene: 2. CDR3 nucleotide sequence: TGTGCCAGCAGCAAGCGGGAGGGGGATACGCAGTATTTT. Protein product: CASSKREGDTQYF.

This clonotype was observed at least ten times. V gene TRBV27 combines with J gene TRBJ1-4, with D hard to call. There are 14 residues in the CDR3. Trimming pared 10 bases from V and 8 bases from J, leaving 20 bases between. CDR1 and CDR2 from the germline V gene are MNHEY and SMNVEV (reference sequence). The CDR3 sequence is CATRSRTKGEKLFF. The DNA of the CDR3 is TGTGCCACCAGATCGAGAACAAAGGGAGAAAAACTGTTTTTT.

This clonotype has at least ten counts. The CDR3, as DNA: TGTGCCAACGAGGCAGGGGGGTCGAGCAATCAGCCCCAGCATTTT. As protein: CANEAGGSSNQPQHF. The rearrangement uses TRBV7-2 and TRBJ1-5; the match to TRBD1 covers 7 bases. The CDR3 has 15 residues. CDR1 is SGHTA and CDR2 is FQGNSA in the germline V gene. V was clipped by 10 bases and J by 1 base; unmatched bases: 10.

Many counts were recorded for this clonotype. The V and J genes are TRBV6-1 and TRBJ2-1; no reliable D call. This CDR3 region has 15 residues. Trimming took off 3 bases at V and 0 bases at J, with 9 bases between the two ends. Germline CDR1 and CDR2: MNHNS and SASEGT. CDR3 nucleotides: TGTGCCAGCAGTGAGGACGGTAGCTCCTACAATGAGCAGTTCTTC. As protein: CASSEDGSSYNEQFF.

On this clonotype itself: With a much larger clone just one base away, this may be a read error. The chain links TRBV16 to TRBJ1-3; possible D gene TRBD1, 5 bases. There are 17 residues in the CDR3. Germline CDR1 reads KGHSY; CDR2 reads FQNENV. CDR3 protein: CASSQYALDRNGDTIYF. CDR3 sequence (DNA): TGTGCCAGCAGCCAATACGCACTCGACAGAAATGGAGACACCATATATTTT.

This clonotype has just a few counts. The CDR3 loop reads CDKSTAVCYYNEQFF. The CDR3 DNA reads as TGTGATAAGTCAACGGCCGTTTGCTACTACAATGAGCAGTTCTTC. V gene TRBV28 combines with J gene TRBJ2-1; D is uncertain. The CDR3 loop spans 15 amino acids. Germline assignment: CDR1 MDHEN and CDR2 SYDVKM.

This clonotype has a handful of counts. This chain joins TRBV6-6 and TRBJ1-1, with D possibly TRBD1 on 6 matching bases. Germline V gene lookup returns CDR1 MNHNY and CDR2 SVGAGI (reference sequence). V lost 5 bases and J 5 bases, leaving 21 bases between the germline ends. The CDR3 is made up of 16 amino acids. The CDR3: CASSTTRAGESTEAFF. CDR3 bases: TGTGCCAGCAGTACTACCCGGGCAGGGGAGTCTACTGAAGCTTTCTTT.

In its sample, this clonotype was seen many times. The rearrangement joins TRBV7-9 to TRBJ1-3; D remains unclear. CDR1 is SEHNR, CDR2 FQNEAQ, per germline (reference sequence). CDR3 length: 13 amino acids. With 0 bases removed from V and 8 bases from J, the gap between germline ends came to 8 bases. The CDR3 loop is CASSLARDHTIYF. The CDR3 DNA sequence: TGTGCCAGCAGCTTAGCAAGAGATCACACCATATATTTT.

In its sample, this clonotype was seen many times. The chain recombines TRBV5-1 with TRBJ2-3; D is tentatively TRBD1 or TRBD2 (5 bases each). The germline CDR1 and CDR2 sequences are SGHRS and YFSETQ. V gave up 2 bases and J gave up 3 bases, with 10 bases separating them. The CDR3 totals 14 residues. The CDR3 loop reads CASSFKGTTDTQYF. CDR3 coding DNA: TGCGCCAGCAGCTTTAAGGGGACGACAGATACGCAGTATTTT.

This clonotype has a count of ten or more. CDR3 residues: CASSQQTGQNQPQHF. CDR3 sequence (DNA): TGTGCCAGCTCACAGCAGACAGGCCAAAACCAGCCCCAGCATTTT. J is TRBJ1-5 and V is TRBV18, with D perhaps matching TRBD1 (6 bases). This CDR3 contains 15 residues. Trimming removed 4 bases from V and 7 bases from J, with 17 bases in between. The germline V gene has CDR1 KGHSH and CDR2 LQKENI.

The rearrangement links TRBV2 to TRBJ1-3; D uncertain. The V end lost 7 bases, the J end lost 0 bases, and 13 bases lay between the germline ends. Per the germline V gene, CDR1 is SNHLY and CDR2 is FYNNEI. This CDR3 is built from 15 residues. The DNA for the CDR3 is TGTGCCAGCACGTCCAGGTCGAACTCTGGAAACACCATATATTTT. Translated: CASTSRSNSGNTIYF.

This clonotype was seen many times. The chain combines TRBV6-1 with TRBJ2-7, with 9 bases lining up with TRBD1. Trimming at V came to 7 bases and at J to 1 base, leaving 8 bases not matched to a gene. There are 15 residues in the CDR3. Germline V gene lookup returns CDR1 MNHNS and CDR2 SASEGT. The CDR3 sequence: CASKTTGTGSYEQYF. Written as DNA, the CDR3 is TGTGCCAGCAAAACTACCGGGACAGGGTCCTACGAGCAGTACTTC.

This clonotype was seen more than once but under ten times. The rearrangement uses TRBV9 and TRBJ2-7, with TRBD1 as a possible D gene (5 bases). Between the trimmed V and J ends, which lost 0 bases and 2 bases, there was a span of 15 bases. This CDR3 spans 16 amino acids. Germline CDR1 SGDLS, CDR2 YYNGEE. The CDR3 is CASSVGRAGRTYEQYF. The CDR3 region has the DNA TGTGCCAGCAGCGTAGGTCGCGCAGGGCGTACCTACGAGCAGTACTTC.

The chain combines TRBV29-1 with TRBJ2-7; D assignment may be TRBD1 or TRBD2 (5 bases each). The ends were cut back, 5 bases at V and 0 bases at J, with 8 bases in the middle. The CDR3 totals 12 residues. The germline V gene encodes CDR1 SQVTM and CDR2 ANQGSEA. The CDR3, as DNA: TGCAGCGTTCGGGGCAGCTCCTACGAGCAGTACTTC. It encodes CSVRGSSYEQYF.